This TCR beta chain was identified during a study of blood T cell repertoires in COVID-19. Clones were read by immunoSEQ multiplex PCR, and TCRdb kept only the in-frame ones, dropping some. The profile shows about 110,000 clones, 80% to 85% of them singletons. The V gene end was trimmed by 11 bases and the J gene end by 4 bases; junction bases not matched to a gene: 11. CDR1 and CDR2 (germline): KGHSH, LQKENI. This CDR3 contains 13 residues. The chain combines TRBV18 with TRBJ2-7; 7 bases match TRBD2. The receptor was derived from a woman aged 70 to 79 with acute or convalescent COVID-19. Sequencing was done on a sample of peripheral blood. CDR3 coding DNA: TGTGCCGCGAGCGGCGGGGGAAAATACGAGCAGTACTTC. Translating gives CAASGGGKYEQYF.